The clone carrying this TCR beta chain was counted once. This study enrolled people aged 18 to 89 from about 24 US geographic areas. Cohorts were based on clinical histories the participants reported. This entry comes from a study of blood T cell repertoires in COVID-19. The overall study: The United States, Italy and Spain supplied acute and convalescent COVID-19 samples.

Authors' analysis steps: Estimates of nucleated cell counts were drawn from the amplification of reference gene primers. The data were produced by immunoSEQ multiplex PCR, yet TCRdb's version contains in-frame clones alone and is incomplete. Clonal size and the V and J genes are those of that table, whereas D and trimming came from the DNA. This table has 160,000 or so clones, 80% to 85% appearing once. Sequences were obtained from PBMCs or T cells enriched from blood (not recorded which). The TCR sequence derives from a woman aged 50 to 60 who had recovered from COVID-19.

This CDR3 is CASSHSNQPQHF. In DNA form, the CDR3 reads TGTGCCAGCAGCCATAGCAATCAGCCCCAGCATTTT. The chain employs TRBV27 and TRBJ1-5, with unresolved D. The V gene lost 6 bases and the J gene lost 0 bases, with 3 bases spanning the gap. The CDR3 is 12 residues long. Germline-derived CDR1 and CDR2 are MNHEY and SMNVEV (reference sequence).